These 8 T cell receptor beta chains were all obtained from the same sample, sequenced in a study of cytomegalovirus exposure and HLA in healthy donors. Researchers ran the PCR with 60 Vbeta and 13 Jbeta primers. This table comes from immunoSEQ multiplex PCR, and its TCRdb copy is limited to in-frame clones, with some not included. The sample has some 150,000 clones, over 60% seen once. Sequenced material: PBMCs. The source is a female donor in good health and CMV-seronegative.

This clone showed up just a few times. V is TRBV9 and J is TRBJ1-6; TRBD1 matches 8 bases. CDR1 and CDR2 from the germline V gene are SGDLS and YYNGEE. This CDR3 is built from 15 residues. The J segment lost 8 bases and the V segment lost 4 bases, leaving 8 bases of the junction unmatched. The CDR3 here is CASSTGQGIDSPLHF. The CDR3, as DNA: TGTGCCAGCAGCACAGGACAGGGTATCGATTCACCCCTCCACTTT.

This chain uses TRBV18 with TRBJ1-5, with D possibly TRBD1 on 5 matching bases. The CDR3 contains 17 residues. The V and J ends lost 3 bases and 0 bases respectively, with 15 bases between them. CDR1 is KGHSH, CDR2 LQKENI, per germline. Written as DNA, the CDR3 is TGTGCCAGCTCACCCCAGGGCGGCGGCAATAGCAATCAGCCCCAGCATTTT. This gives the protein CASSPQGGGNSNQPQHF. Drawing the rest from reference TRBV18 and TRBJ1-5, the complete variable domain is NAGVMQNPRHLVRRRGQEARLRCSPMKGHSHVYWYRQLPEEGLKFMVYLQKENIIDESGMPKERFSAEFPKEGPSILRIQQVVRGDSAAYFCASSPQGGGNSNQPQHFGDGTRLSIL.

This chain uses TRBV6-1 with TRBJ2-3; D uncertain. Trimming shortened V by 5 bases and J by 0 bases, and 12 bases separated the two germline ends. The CDR3 extends over 15 amino acids. Germline V lookup: CDR1 MNHNS, CDR2 SASEGT. CDR3 DNA sequence: TGTGCCAGCAGTCCGATAACAGTCAGCACAGATACGCAGTATTTT. This encodes CASSPITVSTDTQYF.

The chain couples TRBV7-8 to TRBJ2-4; the match to TRBD2 covers 12 bases. Germline V gene lookup returns CDR1 SGHVS and CDR2 FQNEAQ. The CDR3 has 13 residues. V lost 4 bases and J lost 12; bases outside the gene matches: 4. The CDR3 is CASSWTSGDSQYF. In DNA, the CDR3 is TGTGCCAGCAGCTGGACTAGCGGGGACAGTCAGTACTTC.

This clone was seen only once. The chain recombines TRBV7-2 with TRBJ2-3; 10 bases match TRBD2. This CDR3 comprises 17 residues. The V gene end was trimmed by 6 bases and the J gene end by 1 base; junction bases not matched to a gene: 10. Germline CDR1 and CDR2: SGHTA and FQGNSA. CDR3: CASSQGAGTSGTDTQYF. The CDR3 region has the DNA TGTGCCAGCAGTCAGGGAGCAGGGACTAGCGGCACAGATACGCAGTATTTT.

The gene calls are TRBV13 and TRBJ2-7; D may be TRBD2 (7 bases). With 0 bases removed from V and 0 bases from J, the gap between germline ends came to 15 bases. The germline CDR1 and CDR2 sequences are PRHDT and FYEKMQ (reference sequence). The CDR3 sequence is 17 residues long. The CDR3 region is CASSLGGGRMGSYEQYF. The CDR3 coding sequence is TGTGCCAGCAGCTTAGGGGGGGGGCGAATGGGCTCCTACGAGCAGTACTTC.

The CDR3 region is CASSIPGSDQPQHF. CDR3 DNA: TGTGCCAGTAGTATACCAGGGTCGGATCAGCCCCAGCATTTT. The chain links TRBV19 to TRBJ1-5, with TRBD1 as a possible D gene (5 bases). The length of the CDR3 is 14 residues. Germline loops: CDR1 LNHDA, CDR2 SQIVND (reference sequence). V lost 2 bases, J lost 5 bases, and 10 bases lay in between.

A few counts support this clone. The gene calls are TRBV7-9 and TRBJ1-1, with D unclear. The CDR3 sequence is 14 residues long. Per the germline V gene, CDR1 is SEHNR and CDR2 is FQNEAQ (reference sequence). V lost 0 bases and J 4 bases, leaving 9 bases between the germline ends. The CDR3 spells CASSLAAGITEAFF. As DNA, the CDR3 is TGTGCCAGCAGCTTAGCAGCCGGGATCACTGAAGCTTTCTTT.